This T cell receptor (beta chain) came from a study of shared clonotypes between healthy human individuals. V dropped 3 bases and J dropped 2 bases, with 17 bases sitting between them. The germline V gene has CDR1 SGDLS and CDR2 YYNGEE. This CDR3 has 16 amino acids. Some clones are missing from TCRdb's copy, which holds only in-frame ones; the method was immunoSEQ multiplex PCR. The sample carries 2 million to 2.5 million clones, 85% to 95% recorded once. Material for sequencing was naive CD4+ T cells from PBMCs. As to subset: CD45RA+ positively selected. The TCR was taken from a man aged 18 to 29 in good health. Some clones in this sample may be carry-over from other donors' samples. V and J are TRBV9 and TRBJ2-5; tentative D call: TRBD2 (7 bases). The CDR3: CASSGGTRGGQETQYF. In nucleotides, the CDR3 is TGTGCCAGCAGCGGTGGAACTAGGGGGGGACAAGAGACCCAGTACTTC.